Following are 13 T cell receptor beta chains from one sample sequenced in a study of cytomegalovirus exposure and HLA in healthy donors. Clones were sequenced by immunoSEQ multiplex PCR, and TCRdb holds only the in-frame ones, with some missing. The sample yields roughly 150,000 clones, just under 90% seen once. The sample consisted of PBMCs. The receptor source for this set is a woman in her late teens or twenties in good health and CMV-seropositive.

This chain uses TRBV5-5 with TRBJ1-1; tentatively, D is TRBD1 (6 bases). Germline values: CDR1 SGHKS, CDR2 YYEKEE (reference sequence). Deletions cut 4 bases from V and 5 bases from J, with 18 bases between. This CDR3 comprises 15 residues. The CDR3 DNA follows: TGTGCCAGCAGCGGCTGGGACAAACTGGGTACTGAAGCTTTCTTT. Protein sequence: CASSGWDKLGTEAFF. The full variable domain, its missing parts supplied by reference TRBV5-5 and TRBJ1-1, is DAGVTQSPTHLIKTRGQQVTLRCSPISGHKSVSWYQQVLGQGPQFIFQYYEKEERGRGNFPDRFSARQFPNYSSELNVNALLLGDSALYLCASSGWDKLGTEAFFGQGTRLTVV.

The chain links TRBV28 to TRBJ1-1; the D is unclear. The CDR3 spans 15 residues. CDR1 is MDHEN, CDR2 SYDVKM, per germline. V was trimmed by 5 bases and J by 2 bases, leaving 15 bases between them. CDR3 bases: TGTGCCAGCAGTGCGCAGGAGGGATTTAACACTGAAGCTTTCTTT. Its protein product is CASSAQEGFNTEAFF.

The rearrangement joins TRBV6-5 to TRBJ2-7, with 9 nucleotides matching TRBD2. Germline V gene data show CDR1 as MNHEY and CDR2 as SVGAGI. The CDR3 runs 15 residues. Trimming at V came to 6 bases and at J to 2 bases, leaving 8 bases not matched to a gene. The CDR3 region is CASSGILAGTYEQYF. The CDR3 bases are TGTGCCAGCAGCGGAATACTAGCGGGTACCTACGAGCAGTACTTC.

This chain joins TRBV5-1 and TRBJ2-1; 9 nucleotides line up with TRBD1. The CDR3 loop spans 15 amino acids. Germline-derived CDR1 and CDR2 are SGHRS and YFSETQ. V lost 4 bases to trimming and J lost 6 bases; unmatched junction nucleotides: 8. CDR3 in amino acids: CASSPGQGWSNEQFF. Written as DNA, the CDR3 is TGCGCCAGCAGCCCAGGACAGGGGTGGAGCAATGAGCAGTTCTTC.

This clone was detected a few times. The chain recombines TRBV4-1 with TRBJ2-7, with a weak D call TRBD1 (5 bases). The ends were cut back, 4 bases at V and 5 bases at J, with 27 bases in the middle. Germline V lookup: CDR1 MGHRA, CDR2 YSYEKL. The CDR3 runs to 18 residues. This CDR3 is CASSPQGSKQVVAHEQYF. For the CDR3, the DNA is TGCGCCAGCAGCCCTCAAGGATCAAAACAGGTGGTTGCTCACGAGCAGTACTTC.

The chain recombines TRBV11-2 with TRBJ1-5, with no clear D. Trimming removed 5 bases from V and 2 bases from J, with 4 bases in between. The germline gives CDR1 SGHAT, CDR2 FQNNGV. This CDR3 comprises 12 residues. CDR3 region: CASSQGNQPQHF. The CDR3 DNA follows: TGTGCCAGCAGCCAGGGCAATCAGCCCCAGCATTTT.

V is TRBV30 and J is TRBJ1-1; D might be TRBD1 (5 bases). CDR3 size: 16 residues. The germline V gene encodes CDR1 GTSNPN and CDR2 SVGIG (reference sequence). Trimming cost V 4 bases and J 0 bases, with 18 bases left between them. The CDR3 loop reads CAWNQLHGGVNTEAFF. The CDR3 DNA follows: TGTGCCTGGAATCAGCTCCACGGGGGAGTGAACACTGAAGCTTTCTTT.

The chain employs TRBV11-3 and TRBJ2-7; D remains unclear. CDR3 length: 14 residues. CDR1 and CDR2 from the germline V gene are SGHNT and YENEEA. V was pared by 2 bases and J by 0 bases, with 8 bases between. CDR3 nucleotides: TGTGCCAGCAGCTTAAGCCGACTCTCCTACGAGCAGTACTTC. This encodes CASSLSRLSYEQYF.

The chain carries TRBV5-1 and TRBJ2-1; TRBD2 aligns across 8 bases. This CDR3 spans 14 amino acids. V lost 4 bases and J lost 6; bases outside the gene matches: 6. Germline CDR1 and CDR2: SGHRS and YFSETQ. The chain's CDR3 is CASSKSGRGNEQFF. CDR3 sequence (DNA): TGCGCCAGCAGCAAGAGCGGGAGAGGCAATGAGCAGTTCTTC.

This rearrangement joins TRBV15 to TRBJ2-1; maybe TRBD2 (6 bases). Germline assignment: CDR1 LNHNV and CDR2 YYDKDF (reference sequence). CDR3 length: 16 amino acids. With 0 bases removed from V and 2 bases from J, the gap between germline ends came to 11 bases. The CDR3 bases are TGTGCCACCAGCAGAGATGGGGGAGGAACCTACAATGAGCAGTTCTTC. Protein: CATSRDGGGTYNEQFF.

V is TRBV27 and J is TRBJ2-7, with 13 bases fitting TRBD2. In germline, CDR1 is MNHEY, CDR2 SMNVEV (reference sequence). CDR3 length equals 16 residues. V lost 4 bases, J lost 4 bases, and 7 bases stayed unmatched. CDR3 nucleotides: TGTGCCAGCAGTTGGACTAGCGGGAGTAAATGGTACGAGCAGTACTTC. It translates to CASSWTSGSKWYEQYF.

The V and J genes are TRBV7-9 and TRBJ2-7, with 8 positions matching TRBD2. The CDR3 extends over 14 amino acids. V was pared by 4 bases and J by 4 bases, with 6 bases of the junction left unmatched. Germline V lookup: CDR1 SEHNR, CDR2 FQNEAQ (reference sequence). The CDR3 DNA is TGTGCCAGCAGCTACGGGGGGGCCCAGTACGAGCAGTACTTC. Its protein product is CASSYGGAQYEQYF.

This sequence joins TRBV2 and TRBJ2-7; TRBD2 aligns across 13 bases. CDR1 is SNHLY, CDR2 FYNNEI, per germline. Trimming removed 6 bases from V and 4 bases from J; junction bases left unmatched: 3. This CDR3 comprises 14 residues. Written as DNA, the CDR3 is TGTGCCAGCAGGCCGGGACTAGCGGGGTACGAGCAGTACTTC. Amino acids: CASRPGLAGYEQYF.